This is a list of T cell receptor beta chains from one sample in a study of CD8 T cells in Susac syndrome. TCRdb analysed the immunoSEQ multiplex PCR reads with MiXCR anew, one entry per CDR3 protein. Among about 250,000 distinct CDR3 sequences listed, 93% were seen once. The sample comprised CD4+ T cells from PBMCs. These receptors were collected from a human donor with multiple sclerosis. CDR3s include the opening cysteine and the closing phenylalanine or tryptophan. Fields, in order: CDR3 DNA, CDR3 protein, clone size, D gene, V gene, J gene. The D gene is left open where the match is weak. A row's size may be missing; if present it is once, few, many or a size class.

CDR3 DNA: TGTGCCAGCAGCCAGGAGGGACAGAATAATTCACCCCTCCACTTT
CDR3 protein: CASSQEGQNNSPLHF
clone size: NA
D gene: TRBD1
V gene: TRBV4-2
J gene: TRBJ1-6

CDR3 DNA: TGTGCCATCAGTGAGTCGAAGGCGGGCGCGGAAGAGACCCAGTACTTC
CDR3 protein: CAISESKAGAEETQYF
clone size: NA
D gene: NA
V gene: TRBV10-3
J gene: TRBJ2-5

CDR3 DNA: TGCAGTGCGAAAGATCTGAGCCTACCAGAGACCCAGTACTTC
CDR3 protein: CSAKDLSLPETQYF
clone size: NA
D gene: NA
V gene: TRBV20-1
J gene: TRBJ2-5

CDR3 DNA: TGTGCCAGCAGCTTAGCGGCAGACGGGGGCCTTTATGGCTACACCTTC
CDR3 protein: CASSLAADGGLYGYTF
clone size: NA
D gene: NA
V gene: TRBV7-8
J gene: TRBJ1-2

CDR3 DNA: TGTGCCAGCAGCCTGACAGGGCCCGGCCAGCCCCAGCATTTT
CDR3 protein: CASSLTGPGQPQHF
clone size: NA
D gene: TRBD1
V gene: TRBV28
J gene: TRBJ1-5

CDR3 DNA: TGCGCCAGCAGCCTGACGGGAATTGAGCGGTTATCCCAGGTAGAGACCCAGTACTTC
CDR3 protein: CASSLTGIERLSQVETQYF
clone size: NA
D gene: NA
V gene: TRBV5-1
J gene: TRBJ2-5

CDR3 DNA: TGTGCCAGCAGTTCTTCCCGGGACCCCACCTCGTTGGACTATGGCTACACCTTC
CDR3 protein: CASSSSRDPTSLDYGYTF
clone size: NA
D gene: NA
V gene: TRBV6-5
J gene: TRBJ1-2

CDR3 DNA: TGCGCCAGCCTTAAGACGAGGAAAGAGACCCAGTACTTC
CDR3 protein: CASLKTRKETQYF
clone size: NA
D gene: NA
V gene: TRBV5-1
J gene: TRBJ2-5

CDR3 DNA: TGTGCTAGTGGCGGAGGGGCTATCGGGGTCAACGTCCTGACTTTC
CDR3 protein: CASGGGAIGVNVLTF
clone size: NA
D gene: NA
V gene: TRBV12-5
J gene: TRBJ2-6

CDR3 DNA: TGTGCCAGCAGGACAGGGTCGGCGAACACCGGGGAGCTGTTTTTT
CDR3 protein: CASRTGSANTGELFF
clone size: few
D gene: TRBD1
V gene: TRBV6-1
J gene: TRBJ2-2

CDR3 DNA: TGCGCCAGCAGCTTGAGGGACACAGATACGCAGTATTTT
CDR3 protein: CASSLRDTDTQYF
clone size: once
D gene: NA
V gene: TRBV5-1
J gene: TRBJ2-3

CDR3 DNA: TGTGCCAGCAGCCGCCGGGACCGAGCCTATGGCTACACCTTC
CDR3 protein: CASSRRDRAYGYTF
clone size: few
D gene: NA
V gene: TRBV12-3/TRBV12-4
J gene: TRBJ1-2

CDR3 DNA: TGCGCCAGCAGCCAAGGACAGGGGGCGGCTAATGAAAAACTGTTTTTT
CDR3 protein: CASSQGQGAANEKLFF
clone size: NA
D gene: TRBD1
V gene: TRBV4-1
J gene: TRBJ1-4

CDR3 DNA: TGTGCCAGCAGTTTAATTTTGGTTGGGGATGGCTACACCTTC
CDR3 protein: CASSLILVGDGYTF
clone size: NA
D gene: NA
V gene: TRBV28
J gene: TRBJ1-2

CDR3 DNA: TGCAGCGTTGACAATATAGGCCGAGGCACAGATACGCAGTATTTT
CDR3 protein: CSVDNIGRGTDTQYF
clone size: NA
D gene: NA
V gene: TRBV29-1
J gene: TRBJ2-3

CDR3 DNA: TGCGCCAGCAGCTTGGAACAGCTCTGGAATGAGCAGTTCTTC
CDR3 protein: CASSLEQLWNEQFF
clone size: NA
D gene: NA
V gene: TRBV5-1
J gene: TRBJ2-1

CDR3 DNA: TGTGCCAGCAGCCAATTGAGGCAGCTGAACACTGAAGCTTTCTTT
CDR3 protein: CASSQLRQLNTEAFF
clone size: NA
D gene: NA
V gene: TRBV4-2
J gene: TRBJ1-1